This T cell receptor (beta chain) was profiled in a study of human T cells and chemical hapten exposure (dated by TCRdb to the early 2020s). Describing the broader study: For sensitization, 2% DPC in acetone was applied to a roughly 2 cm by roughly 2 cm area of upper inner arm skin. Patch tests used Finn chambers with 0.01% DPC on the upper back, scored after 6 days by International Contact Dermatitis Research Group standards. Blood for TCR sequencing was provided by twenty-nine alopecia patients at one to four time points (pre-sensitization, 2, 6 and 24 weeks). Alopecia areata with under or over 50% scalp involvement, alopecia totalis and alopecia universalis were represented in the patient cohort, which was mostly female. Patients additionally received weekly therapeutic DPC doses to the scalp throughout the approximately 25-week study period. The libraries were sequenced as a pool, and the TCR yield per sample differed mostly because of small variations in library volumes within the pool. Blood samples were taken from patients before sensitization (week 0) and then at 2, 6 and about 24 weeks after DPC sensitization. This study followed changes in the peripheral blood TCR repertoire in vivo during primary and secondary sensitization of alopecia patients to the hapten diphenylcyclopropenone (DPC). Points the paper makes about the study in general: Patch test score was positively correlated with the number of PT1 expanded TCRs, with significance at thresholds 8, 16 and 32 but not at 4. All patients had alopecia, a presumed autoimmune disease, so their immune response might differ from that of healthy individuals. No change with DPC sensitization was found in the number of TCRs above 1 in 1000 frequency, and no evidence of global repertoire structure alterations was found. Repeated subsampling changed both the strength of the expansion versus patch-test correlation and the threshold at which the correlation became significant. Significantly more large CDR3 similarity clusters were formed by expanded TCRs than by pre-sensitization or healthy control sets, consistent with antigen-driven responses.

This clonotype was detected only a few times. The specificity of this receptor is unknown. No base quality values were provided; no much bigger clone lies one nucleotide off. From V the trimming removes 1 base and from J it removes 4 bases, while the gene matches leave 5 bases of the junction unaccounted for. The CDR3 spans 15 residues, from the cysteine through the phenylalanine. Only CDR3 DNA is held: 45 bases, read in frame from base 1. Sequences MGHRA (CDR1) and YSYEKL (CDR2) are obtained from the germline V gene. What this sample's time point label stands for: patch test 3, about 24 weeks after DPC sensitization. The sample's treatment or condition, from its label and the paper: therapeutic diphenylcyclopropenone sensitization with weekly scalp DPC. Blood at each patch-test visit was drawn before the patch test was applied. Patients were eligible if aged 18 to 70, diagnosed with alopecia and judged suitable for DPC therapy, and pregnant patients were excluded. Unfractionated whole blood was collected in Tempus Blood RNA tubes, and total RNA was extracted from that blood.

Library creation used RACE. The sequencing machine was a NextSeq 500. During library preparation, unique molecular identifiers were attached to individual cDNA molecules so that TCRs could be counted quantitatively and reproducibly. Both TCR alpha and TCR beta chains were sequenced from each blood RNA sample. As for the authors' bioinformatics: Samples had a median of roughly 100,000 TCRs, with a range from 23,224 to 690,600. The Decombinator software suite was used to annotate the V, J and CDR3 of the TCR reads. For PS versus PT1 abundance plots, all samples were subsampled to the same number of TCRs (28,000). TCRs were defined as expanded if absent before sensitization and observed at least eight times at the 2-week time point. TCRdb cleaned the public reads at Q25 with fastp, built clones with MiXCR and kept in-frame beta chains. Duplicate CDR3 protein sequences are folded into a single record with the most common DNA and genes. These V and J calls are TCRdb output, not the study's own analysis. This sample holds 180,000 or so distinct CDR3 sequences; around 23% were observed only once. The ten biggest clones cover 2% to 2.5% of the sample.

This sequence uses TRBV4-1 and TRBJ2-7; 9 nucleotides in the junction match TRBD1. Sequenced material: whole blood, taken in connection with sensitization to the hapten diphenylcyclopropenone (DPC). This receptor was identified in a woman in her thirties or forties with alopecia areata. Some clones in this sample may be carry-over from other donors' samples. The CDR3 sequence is CASSQAVGQGYEQYF. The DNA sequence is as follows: TGCGCCAGCAGCCAAGCCGTGGGACAGGGTTACGAGCAGTACTTC.